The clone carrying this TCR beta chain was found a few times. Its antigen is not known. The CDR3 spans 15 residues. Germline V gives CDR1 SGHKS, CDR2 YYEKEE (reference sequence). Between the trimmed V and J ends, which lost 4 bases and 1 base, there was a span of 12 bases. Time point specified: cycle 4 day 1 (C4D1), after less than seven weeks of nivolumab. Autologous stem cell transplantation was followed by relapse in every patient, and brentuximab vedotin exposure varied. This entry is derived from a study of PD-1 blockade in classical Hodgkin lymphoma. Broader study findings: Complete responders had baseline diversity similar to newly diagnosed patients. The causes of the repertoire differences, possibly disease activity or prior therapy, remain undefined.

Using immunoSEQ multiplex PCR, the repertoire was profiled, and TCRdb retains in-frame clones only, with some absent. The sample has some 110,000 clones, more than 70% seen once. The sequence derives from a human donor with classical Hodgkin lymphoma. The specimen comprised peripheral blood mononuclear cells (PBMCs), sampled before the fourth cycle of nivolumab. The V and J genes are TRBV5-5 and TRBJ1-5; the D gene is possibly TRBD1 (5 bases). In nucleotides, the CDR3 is TGTGCCAGCAGCACCGGGACGGTAAGCAATCAGCCCCAGCATTTT. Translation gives CASSTGTVSNQPQHF.